This entry describes one T cell receptor beta chain. What antigen it recognizes has not been identified. No base quality values were provided; no much bigger clone lies one nucleotide off. TCRbeta CDR3 regions were amplified from genomic DNA by means of the immunoSEQ Assay, a bias-controlled multiplex PCR. The published analysis was carried out like this. The number of nucleated cells in each sample was estimated by amplification of reference gene primers within the assay. To quantify the absolute abundance of each unique TCRbeta CDR3 rearrangement, sequence reads were collapsed and filtered. For each sample, productive Simpson clonality was calculated as the square root of Simpson's diversity index over productive rearrangements. TCRdb mirrors the immuneACCESS table, restricted to in-frame sequences. Some clones are absent from its copies; in checked studies, under half trace to an unresolved V gene, and the reason for the others is unknown. V and J calls and clone size are given by that table; D and trimming were obtained from the DNA. The sample has 140,000 to 150,000 clones on record, about 79% of them singletons. 10% of the sample is taken by the ten largest.

Each collaborating institution followed its own protocols to collect whole blood in K2EDTA tubes. For TCRbeta analysis, collaborators shipped samples in one of three forms: frozen whole blood, isolated PBMCs, or DNA extracted from either of those sample types. The data are from a study of blood T cell repertoires in COVID-19 (dated by TCRdb to 2020 to 2021). Background on the whole study: Samples covering the acute and convalescent phases of COVID-19 were provided by collaborators in the United States, Italy and Spain. A freely available public database, intended as a resource for researchers studying the immune response to SARS-CoV-2, is where the repertoires were released. The material from the prospective study consisted of cDNA or gDNA derived from T cells, B-cell-depleted T cells, or PBMCs. The samples were drawn from the first 160 participants of the ongoing ImmuneRACE study and from under 1,500 subjects provided by 6 global collaborators. Where HLA class I and class II types were available, the types were taken from metadata supplied by the sample provider, not from assay-based typing. Nearly every sample came with metadata listing a de-identified subject ID, COVID-19 status, age in years and sex. Deeply sampled blood TCRbeta repertoires from subjects exposed to, actively infected with, or recovered from COVID-19 were included in the dataset. Study-wide conclusions, independent of this receptor: The quantity of clinical and demographic metadata differed by source and by participant and was supplied without curation.

The CDR3 runs 16 residues from the cysteine to the phenylalanine. Only the CDR3 part of the read is kept: 48 bases, read in frame from the first base. Sequences were obtained from peripheral blood. This sequence uses TRBV21-1 and TRBJ2-5; no DNA check was done on the table's D call, TRBD2. TRBV21-1 is given as a pseudogene. The receptor's source is a man aged 55 to 70 with active or convalescent COVID-19. This receptor carries the CDR3 CASSPRGSALPETQYF. In nucleotides, the sequence is TGTGCCAGCAGCCCGCGGGGTAGCGCACTGCCAGAGACCCAGTACTTC.